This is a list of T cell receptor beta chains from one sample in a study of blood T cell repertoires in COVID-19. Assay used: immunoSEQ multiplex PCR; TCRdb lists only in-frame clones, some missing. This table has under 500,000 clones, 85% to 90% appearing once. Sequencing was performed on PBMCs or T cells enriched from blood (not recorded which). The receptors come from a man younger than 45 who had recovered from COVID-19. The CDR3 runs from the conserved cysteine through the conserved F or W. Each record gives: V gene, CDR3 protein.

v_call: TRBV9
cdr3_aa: CASSVATTPNEAFF

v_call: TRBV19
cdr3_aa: CASSRPSGTGDSNQPQHF

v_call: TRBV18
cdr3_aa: CASSPARGTYEQYF

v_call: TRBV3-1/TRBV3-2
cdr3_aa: CASSQSTPDTQYF

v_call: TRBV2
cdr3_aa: CASRPMYGELFF

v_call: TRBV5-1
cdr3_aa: CASSLGLASYNEQFF

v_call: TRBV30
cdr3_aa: CAWGTGVSNEQFF

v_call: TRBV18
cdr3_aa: CASSRGSTDTQYF

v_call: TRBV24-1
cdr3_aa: CATSDFDSSGANVLTF

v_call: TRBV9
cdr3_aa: CASSVGTGTGAEAFF

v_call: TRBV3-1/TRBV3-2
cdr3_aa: CASSQVKGGGSAETQYF

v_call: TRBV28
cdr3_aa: CASSSSSGRANFEQYF

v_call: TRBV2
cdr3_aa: CASSDPHRTYEQYF

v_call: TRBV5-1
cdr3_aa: CASSLPTGDEQFF

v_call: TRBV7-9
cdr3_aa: CASSRTEVSYEQYF

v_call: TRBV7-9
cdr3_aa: CASSYPIADTQYF

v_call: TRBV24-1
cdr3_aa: CATSPTGGANVLTF

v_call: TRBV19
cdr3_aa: CASRPGASSGRNTDTQYF

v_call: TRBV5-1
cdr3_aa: CASSADWPTDTQYF

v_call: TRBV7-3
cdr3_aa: CASSFTSGETQYF

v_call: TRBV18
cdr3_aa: CASSPGLYNEQFF

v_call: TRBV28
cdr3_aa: CASSLVWGGNSNTEAFF

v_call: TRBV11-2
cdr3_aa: CASSVTTQETQYF

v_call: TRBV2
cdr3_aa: CASSDTGGRATEAFF

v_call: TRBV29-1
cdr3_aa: CSVGGLEDWGYNEQFF

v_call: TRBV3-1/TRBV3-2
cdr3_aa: CASSQEPGLGEQYF

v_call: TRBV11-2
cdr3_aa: CASSLAQSYYGYTF

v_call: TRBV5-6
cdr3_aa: CASSLQGASNQPQHF

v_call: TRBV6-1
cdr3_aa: CASSEGTGTYNYEQYF

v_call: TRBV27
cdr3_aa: CASSQIKTSGSPDNEQFF

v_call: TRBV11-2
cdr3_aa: CASSLVPGGNTEAFF

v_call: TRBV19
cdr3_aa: CASSRSGGDNSPLHF

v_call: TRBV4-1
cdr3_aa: CASSQGGGQETQYF

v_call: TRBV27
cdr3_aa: CASSLEQGSADTQYF

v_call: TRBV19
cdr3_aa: CASSIEHSNQPQHF

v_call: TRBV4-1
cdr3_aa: CASSQDDADRGANQPQHF

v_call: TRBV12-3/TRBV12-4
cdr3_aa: CASSYRDQQYF